The T cell receptor (beta chain) under discussion was sequenced for a study of T cells in Graves' hyperthyroidism and ophthalmopathy. Stability of Graves' hyperthyroidism was defined as absent ophthalmopathy progression within 18 months. Disease duration under 2 months; hyperthyroidism patients were aged 18 to 65. Every diagnosis used clinical symptoms, serum thyroxine and TRAb, thyroid ultrasound and orbital computed tomography. TCR beta CDR3 regions were amplified from RNA. First-round RT-PCR with HTBI primers amplified the TCR CDR3 region. TCRdb fed the multiplex PCR reads into MiXCR, producing one record per CDR3 protein. This table has under 700,000 distinct CDR3 sequences, around 45% appearing once. The CDR3 has 17 amino acids. The V and J ends lost 7 bases and 0 bases, in that order; junction bases with no gene match: 13. Per germline, CDR1 SGHAT and CDR2 FQNNGV.

The receptor was isolated from a young woman with Graves' hyperthyroidism. Sequencing was carried out using peripheral blood or thyroid tissue (not recorded which). This chain uses TRBV11-2 with TRBJ2-3, with 7 bases matching TRBD2. The DNA for the CDR3 is TGTGCCAGCACCCCCTACGGGAGGCTCGAGAGCACAGATACGCAGTATTTT. It yields the protein CASTPYGRLESTDTQYF.